A selection of T cell receptor beta chains follows, all from one sample in a study of cytomegalovirus exposure and HLA in healthy donors. Profiled with immunoSEQ multiplex PCR; TCRdb holds only in-frame clones, not every one. Of around 190,000 clones listed, around 90% were seen once; the top ten hold under 1.2%. The sequencing input was PBMCs. The receptors stem from a boy aged 2 to 10 in good health and CMV-seronegative. Each CDR3 is given with its conserved first and last residue. Each record gives: CDR3 protein, CDR3 DNA, clone size, J gene, CDR3 length, D gene, V gene. A D gene is named only where the DNA matches it firmly. A row's size may be missing; if present it is once, few, many or a size class.

cdr3_aa: CASSREPGQDYQETQYF
cdr3_nt: TGCGCCAGCAGCAGAGAACCGGGACAGGACTATCAAGAGACCCAGTACTTC
clone_size: .
j_call: TRBJ2-5
cdr3_length: 17
d_call: TRBD1
v_call: TRBV5-1

cdr3_aa: CASSRTSGGADEQFF
cdr3_nt: TGTGCCAGCAGCCGGACTAGCGGGGGGGCCGATGAGCAGTTCTTC
clone_size: .
j_call: TRBJ2-1
cdr3_length: 15
d_call: TRBD2
v_call: TRBV6-1

cdr3_aa: CASSFLTEYNEQFF
cdr3_nt: TGCGCCAGCAGCTTCCTAACCGAATACAATGAGCAGTTCTTC
clone_size: .
j_call: TRBJ2-1
cdr3_length: 14
d_call: .
v_call: TRBV5-1

cdr3_aa: CASSQVGRPYEQYF
cdr3_nt: TGTGCCAGCAGCCAAGTGGGGCGACCCTACGAGCAGTACTTC
clone_size: once
j_call: TRBJ2-7
cdr3_length: 14
d_call: .
v_call: TRBV27

cdr3_aa: CASSYSQTGNTEAFF
cdr3_nt: TGTGCCAGCAGTTACTCCCAGACAGGGAACACTGAAGCTTTCTTT
clone_size: once
j_call: TRBJ1-1
cdr3_length: 15
d_call: .
v_call: TRBV6-5

cdr3_aa: CASSLSPGANQPQHF
cdr3_nt: TGTGCCAGCAGTTTGTCGCCGGGAGCCAATCAGCCCCAGCATTTT
clone_size: .
j_call: TRBJ1-5
cdr3_length: 15
d_call: .
v_call: TRBV27

cdr3_aa: CASSYRGGYEQYF
cdr3_nt: TGTGCCAGCAGTTATCGGGGGGGGTACGAGCAGTACTTC
clone_size: .
j_call: TRBJ2-7
cdr3_length: 13
d_call: TRBD2
v_call: TRBV6-5

cdr3_aa: CAWSDGQGDNEKLFF
cdr3_nt: TGTGCCTGGAGTGACGGACAGGGGGATAATGAAAAACTGTTTTTT
clone_size: .
j_call: TRBJ1-4
cdr3_length: 15
d_call: TRBD1
v_call: TRBV30

cdr3_aa: CAWGRGTIYF
cdr3_nt: TGTGCCTGGGGCCGGGGGACCATATATTTT
clone_size: .
j_call: TRBJ1-3
cdr3_length: 10
d_call: .
v_call: TRBV30

cdr3_aa: CASSVVAGTDTQYF
cdr3_nt: TGTGCCAGCAGCGTGGTAGCGGGGACAGATACGCAGTATTTT
clone_size: .
j_call: TRBJ2-3
cdr3_length: 14
d_call: TRBD2
v_call: TRBV9

cdr3_aa: CASSERQLNTEAFF
cdr3_nt: TGTGCCAGCAGTGAACGCCAGTTAAACACTGAAGCTTTCTTT
clone_size: .
j_call: TRBJ1-1
cdr3_length: 14
d_call: .
v_call: TRBV2

cdr3_aa: CATRQGGGTDTQYF
cdr3_nt: TGCGCCACCAGACAGGGTGGCGGCACAGATACGCAGTATTTT
clone_size: .
j_call: TRBJ2-3
cdr3_length: 14
d_call: TRBD1
v_call: TRBV4-1

cdr3_aa: CATSLRQGKSSYNSPLHF
cdr3_nt: TGTGCCACCAGCCTGCGACAGGGGAAGAGCTCCTATAATTCACCCCTCCACTTT
clone_size: .
j_call: TRBJ1-6
cdr3_length: 18
d_call: TRBD1
v_call: TRBV15

cdr3_aa: CASSYSWGEDYGYTF
cdr3_nt: TGTGCCAGCAGTTACTCCTGGGGGGAGGACTATGGCTACACCTTC
clone_size: .
j_call: TRBJ1-2
cdr3_length: 15
d_call: .
v_call: TRBV6-5

cdr3_aa: CASRPPGQRRYEQYF
cdr3_nt: TGTGCCAGCAGGCCACCGGGACAGAGACGCTACGAGCAGTACTTC
clone_size: few
j_call: TRBJ2-7
cdr3_length: 15
d_call: TRBD1
v_call: TRBV7-8

cdr3_aa: CASSEAAGNGYTF
cdr3_nt: TGTGCCAGCAGTGAAGCGGCCGGGAACGGCTACACCTTC
clone_size: .
j_call: TRBJ1-2
cdr3_length: 13
d_call: .
v_call: TRBV6-5

cdr3_aa: CASSFLQQDTYEQYF
cdr3_nt: TGTGCCAGCAGCTTTCTGCAACAGGATACCTACGAGCAGTACTTC
clone_size: .
j_call: TRBJ2-7
cdr3_length: 15
d_call: .
v_call: TRBV6-1

cdr3_aa: CASSRDRAPSYEQYF
cdr3_nt: TGTGCCAGCAGCAGGGACAGGGCCCCCTCCTACGAGCAGTACTTC
clone_size: .
j_call: TRBJ2-7
cdr3_length: 15
d_call: TRBD1
v_call: TRBV27

cdr3_aa: CASSQSSTMNTEAFF
cdr3_nt: TGTGCCAGCAGCCAGAGTTCTACCATGAACACTGAAGCTTTCTTT
clone_size: few
j_call: TRBJ1-1
cdr3_length: 15
d_call: .
v_call: TRBV16

cdr3_aa: CAWSVRSRLDTQYF
cdr3_nt: TGTGCCTGGAGTGTACGCTCGCGATTAGATACGCAGTATTTT
clone_size: .
j_call: TRBJ2-3
cdr3_length: 14
d_call: .
v_call: TRBV30

cdr3_aa: CASSEKGVGGREQYF
cdr3_nt: TGTGCCAGCAGTGAAAAGGGTGTGGGGGGGCGCGAGCAGTACTTC
clone_size: .
j_call: TRBJ2-7
cdr3_length: 15
d_call: .
v_call: TRBV6-1

cdr3_aa: CASRRQGTASYEQYF
cdr3_nt: TGTGCCAGCAGGAGACAGGGGACAGCCTCCTACGAGCAGTACTTC
clone_size: .
j_call: TRBJ2-7
cdr3_length: 15
d_call: TRBD1
v_call: TRBV28

cdr3_aa: CASDSGTDLYEQYF
cdr3_nt: TGTGCCAGCGACTCCGGGACAGATCTCTACGAGCAGTACTTC
clone_size: .
j_call: TRBJ2-7
cdr3_length: 14
d_call: TRBD1
v_call: TRBV10-3

cdr3_aa: CASSQPWTSRTKYNEQFF
cdr3_nt: TGTGCCAGCAGCCAACCATGGACTAGCCGGACTAAATACAATGAGCAGTTCTTC
clone_size: .
j_call: TRBJ2-1
cdr3_length: 18
d_call: TRBD2
v_call: TRBV4-2

cdr3_aa: CASSLGRRGNYNEQFF
cdr3_nt: TGTGCCAGCAGCTTAGGGAGGAGGGGTAACTACAATGAGCAGTTCTTC
clone_size: .
j_call: TRBJ2-1
cdr3_length: 16
d_call: .
v_call: TRBV7-8

cdr3_aa: CASSLLAGGKTDTQYF
cdr3_nt: TGTGCCAGTAGTCTACTAGCGGGAGGGAAGACAGATACGCAGTATTTT
clone_size: .
j_call: TRBJ2-3
cdr3_length: 16
d_call: TRBD2
v_call: TRBV19

cdr3_aa: CAWGRNYGYTF
cdr3_nt: TGTGCCTGGGGGCGTAACTATGGCTACACCTTC
clone_size: .
j_call: TRBJ1-2
cdr3_length: 11
d_call: .
v_call: TRBV30

cdr3_aa: CASSATGGSGTEAFF
cdr3_nt: TGTGCCAGCAGTGCGACAGGGGGCTCGGGGACTGAAGCTTTCTTT
clone_size: .
j_call: TRBJ1-1
cdr3_length: 15
d_call: TRBD1
v_call: TRBV2

cdr3_aa: CASRQDRYTEAFF
cdr3_nt: TGTGCCAGCAGACAGGACAGGTACACTGAAGCTTTCTTT
clone_size: .
j_call: TRBJ1-1
cdr3_length: 13
d_call: TRBD1
v_call: TRBV7-3

cdr3_aa: CASSQLAGATGAGELFF
cdr3_nt: TGCGCCAGCAGCCAGTTAGCGGGAGCCACCGGGGCCGGGGAGCTGTTTTTT
clone_size: once
j_call: TRBJ2-2
cdr3_length: 17
d_call: TRBD2
v_call: TRBV5-1

cdr3_aa: CASSLADSPEAFF
cdr3_nt: TGCGCCAGCAGCTTGGCCGACAGCCCTGAAGCTTTCTTT
clone_size: .
j_call: TRBJ1-1
cdr3_length: 13
d_call: .
v_call: TRBV5-1

cdr3_aa: CASSPGQGSTDTQYF
cdr3_nt: TGTGCCAGCAGTCCTGGACAGGGAAGCACAGATACGCAGTATTTT
clone_size: .
j_call: TRBJ2-3
cdr3_length: 15
d_call: TRBD1
v_call: TRBV7-9

cdr3_aa: CSSSSRTRTFPDTQYF
cdr3_nt: TGTTCCAGCAGCTCCCGAACCCGGACATTTCCAGATACGCAGTATTTT
clone_size: .
j_call: TRBJ2-3
cdr3_length: 16
d_call: .
v_call: TRBV7-9

cdr3_aa: CASSQDLIPRGEEAFF
cdr3_nt: TGCGCCAGCAGCCAAGATCTTATTCCCCGCGGGGAGGAAGCTTTCTTT
clone_size: .
j_call: TRBJ1-1
cdr3_length: 16
d_call: .
v_call: TRBV4-1

cdr3_aa: CASSFQAGLDEQYF
cdr3_nt: TGCGCCAGCAGCTTCCAGGCCGGCCTGGACGAGCAGTACTTC
clone_size: .
j_call: TRBJ2-7
cdr3_length: 14
d_call: .
v_call: TRBV5-1

cdr3_aa: CASSLRRNPGLVREQYF
cdr3_nt: TGTGCCAGCAGCCTTCGAAGAAACCCGGGACTAGTGAGGGAGCAGTACTTC
clone_size: once
j_call: TRBJ2-7
cdr3_length: 17
d_call: TRBD2
v_call: TRBV11-2

cdr3_aa: CASSQGQGMYEQYF
cdr3_nt: TGTGCCAGCAGCCAGGGACAGGGGATGTACGAGCAGTACTTC
clone_size: once
j_call: TRBJ2-7
cdr3_length: 14
d_call: TRBD1
v_call: TRBV2

cdr3_aa: CASSVGGMNTEAFF
cdr3_nt: TGTGCCAGCAGCGTAGGAGGGATGAACACTGAAGCTTTCTTT
clone_size: once
j_call: TRBJ1-1
cdr3_length: 14
d_call: .
v_call: TRBV9

cdr3_aa: CASLDGGAGGYTF
cdr3_nt: TGTGCCAGCTTAGACGGGGGGGCAGGTGGCTACACCTTC
clone_size: .
j_call: TRBJ1-2
cdr3_length: 13
d_call: .
v_call: TRBV6-1

cdr3_aa: CASSPGAGELFF
cdr3_nt: TGTGCCAGCAGCCCCGGGGCCGGGGAGCTGTTTTTT
clone_size: .
j_call: TRBJ2-2
cdr3_length: 12
d_call: .
v_call: TRBV7-7

cdr3_aa: CASSEGTERNQPQHF
cdr3_nt: TGTGCCAGCAGTGAAGGGACAGAGAGGAATCAGCCCCAGCATTTT
clone_size: .
j_call: TRBJ1-5
cdr3_length: 15
d_call: .
v_call: TRBV6-1

cdr3_aa: CASSLPSQGEQYF
cdr3_nt: TGTGCCAGCAGCTTGCCTAGTCAGGGCGAGCAGTACTTC
clone_size: .
j_call: TRBJ2-7
cdr3_length: 13
d_call: .
v_call: TRBV5-4

cdr3_aa: CASSIIAGGVGELFF
cdr3_nt: TGTGCCAGTAGTATTATAGCGGGAGGGGTCGGGGAGCTGTTTTTT
clone_size: .
j_call: TRBJ2-2
cdr3_length: 15
d_call: TRBD2
v_call: TRBV19

cdr3_aa: CASSYSGAYEQYF
cdr3_nt: TGTGCCAGCAGTTATAGCGGGGCGTACGAGCAGTACTTC
clone_size: once
j_call: TRBJ2-7
cdr3_length: 13
d_call: TRBD2
v_call: TRBV27